This T cell receptor (beta chain) comes out of a study of T cell responses to AZD1222 COVID-19 vaccine. Measured with immunoSEQ multiplex PCR; TCRdb has only the in-frame clones, and not every one. The data show 100,000 to 140,000 clones, with 91% seen just once and 20% to 25% held by the top ten. This clone has more than one count but fewer than ten. Trimming stripped 6 bases from V and 6 bases from J, with 15 bases between. This CDR3 has 13 amino acids. This chain links TRBV12-3 or TRBV12-4 with TRBJ2-7; a possible D gene is TRBD1 (6 bases). The TCR comes from an adult in good health. The sequenced sample was peripheral blood, obtained on day 0 of AZD1222 vaccination. CDR3 protein: CASSLITGSEQYF. CDR3 DNA sequence: TGTGCCAGCAGCTTAATCACAGGGAGCGAGCAGTACTTC.